The 15 T cell receptor beta chains in this list originate from one sample, sequenced in a study of cytomegalovirus exposure and HLA in healthy donors. The study ran its PCR with 60 Vbeta and 13 Jbeta primers. Sequencing was performed with immunoSEQ multiplex PCR; in TCRdb, only in-frame clones are kept and a portion is missing. The sample carries roughly 120,000 clones, about 75% recorded once. The source material was PBMCs. The receptor source for this set is a woman between 40 and 55 years old in good health and CMV-seropositive.

Only one count was recorded for this clone. CDR3 sequence: CASRSGTEEKLFF. The CDR3, as DNA: TGTGCCAGCAGGTCCGGGACAGAAGAAAAACTGTTTTTT. V and J are TRBV6-1 and TRBJ1-4; TRBD1 matches 7 bases. The CDR3 has 13 residues. Germline V lookup: CDR1 MNHNS, CDR2 SASEGT. The trim removed 6 bases at V and 8 bases at J, leaving 6 bases unmatched.

The chain employs TRBV10-3 and TRBJ1-1, with D possibly TRBD1 on 5 matching bases. The CDR3 is 13 residues long. Trimming left V 3 bases short and J 2 bases short, with 7 bases between. Germline CDR1 and CDR2: ENHRY and SYGVKD. CDR3 bases: TGTGCCATCAGTGACCAGGGAAACACTGAAGCTTTCTTT. This translates into CAISDQGNTEAFF.

CDR3 region: CASSESGDLYGYTF. Written as DNA, the CDR3 is TGTGCCAGCAGTGAATCGGGGGATCTCTATGGCTACACCTTC. The chain recombines TRBV25-1 with TRBJ1-2, with D possibly TRBD1 on 5 matching bases. Trimming stripped 1 base from V and 4 bases from J, with 10 bases between. Germline V gene data show CDR1 as MGHDK and CDR2 as SYGVNS. The CDR3 consists of 14 residues.

The rearrangement uses TRBV4-1 and TRBJ1-1; 7 positions match TRBD1. V gave up 0 bases and J gave up 5 bases; unmatched junction bases: 9. Germline V lookup: CDR1 MGHRA, CDR2 YSYEKL. This CDR3 comprises 16 residues. CDR3 region: CASSQDSDRVETEAFF. The DNA for the CDR3 is TGCGCCAGCAGCCAAGATAGCGACAGGGTTGAGACTGAAGCTTTCTTT.

The CDR3 protein is CAWSSGSYGYTF. DNA of the CDR3: TGTGCCTGGAGCTCGGGAAGCTATGGCTACACCTTC. J is TRBJ1-2 and V is TRBV30; no firm D call. This CDR3 is built from 12 residues. Trimming pared 3 bases from V and 4 bases from J, leaving 9 bases between. Germline assignment: CDR1 GTSNPN and CDR2 SVGIG (reference sequence).

The chain is built from TRBV30 and TRBJ1-2, with TRBD1 identical over 10 bases. The J segment lost 4 bases and the V segment lost 3 bases, leaving 5 bases of the junction unmatched. This CDR3 region has 14 residues. The germline CDR1 and CDR2 sequences are GTSNPN and SVGIG (reference sequence). The DNA of the CDR3 is TGTGCCTGGAGCGGAGGGACAGGGGTCTATGGCTACACCTTC. It specifies CAWSGGTGVYGYTF.

The CDR3 region has the DNA TGCGCCAGCAGCCAAGATAAGTCAGGGATTGGGTCTGGAAACACCATATATTTT. Encoded protein: CASSQDKSGIGSGNTIYF. The chain carries TRBV4-3 and TRBJ1-3; weak D call: TRBD1 (5 bases). Trimming pared 0 bases from V and 1 base from J, leaving 16 bases between. Germline V gives CDR1 LGHNA, CDR2 YSLEER. CDR3 size: 18 residues.

The chain joins TRBV7-9 to TRBJ2-5, with D possibly being TRBD1 (6 bases). The CDR3 length is 16 residues. In germline, CDR1 is SEHNR, CDR2 FQNEAQ (reference sequence). V gave up 7 bases and J gave up 5 bases, with 23 bases separating them. The CDR3 nucleotides read TGTGCCAGCAATTTGGGGGCTCCCCAAGGTTGGGAGACCCAGTACTTC. This encodes CASNLGAPQGWETQYF.

The genes are TRBV5-1 and TRBJ1-4, with D uncertain. The CDR3 totals 14 residues. Trimming shortened V by 1 base and J by 7 bases, and 11 bases separated the two germline ends. Germline loops: CDR1 SGHRS, CDR2 YFSETQ. The CDR3 nucleotides read TGCGCCAGCAGCTTGAGCGGTTACGCTGAAAAACTGTTTTTT. Translated: CASSLSGYAEKLFF.

The sample holds a few counts of this clone. The V call is TRBV2, the J call TRBJ2-6; the D gene is possibly TRBD2 (5 bases). The CDR3 totals 15 residues. CDR1 and CDR2 from the germline V gene are SNHLY and FYNNEI. Trimming took 5 bases from V and 3 from J, leaving 11 bases between them. The CDR3 spells CASSSGLDGANVLTF. The DNA of the CDR3 is TGTGCCAGCAGTTCCGGACTTGATGGGGCCAACGTCCTGACTTTC.

The chain employs TRBV6-5 and TRBJ2-1, with TRBD2 as a possible D gene (7 bases). In germline, CDR1 is MNHEY, CDR2 SVGAGI. The CDR3 totals 16 residues. The V and J ends lost 4 bases and 3 bases respectively, with 16 bases between them. The CDR3 is CASSFLLGGRYNEQFF. CDR3 bases: TGTGCCAGCAGTTTCTTGCTCGGGGGGCGCTACAATGAGCAGTTCTTC.

This clone is a singleton in its sample. The chain links TRBV7-8 to TRBJ1-5; weak D call: TRBD1 (6 bases). Germline loops: CDR1 SGHVS, CDR2 FQNEAQ. The CDR3 is 15 amino acids. The V end was cut by 1 base, the J end by 7 bases, with 14 bases between. DNA of the CDR3: TGTGCCAGCAGCTTAGGGGGGGGGCGAAGCCAGCCCCAGCATTTT. This translates into CASSLGGGRSQPQHF. The variable domain in full, completed from reference TRBV7-8 and TRBJ1-5, reads GAGVSQSPRYKVAKRGQDVALRCDPISGHVSLFWYQQALGQGPEFLTYFQNEAQLDKSGLPSDRFFAERPEGSVSTLKIQRTQQEDSAVYLCASSLGGGRSQPQHFGDGTRLSIL.

V is TRBV5-4 and J is TRBJ1-1; D gene uncertain. Trimming took off 4 bases at V and 0 bases at J, with 10 bases between the two ends. The length of the CDR3 is 14 residues. Germline lookup yields CDR1 SGHNT and CDR2 YYREEE (reference sequence). CDR3 sequence reads: CASSRPGVNTEAFF. DNA of the CDR3: TGTGCCAGCAGCCGACCGGGAGTGAACACTGAAGCTTTCTTT.

V is TRBV9 and J is TRBJ2-1; no firm D call. The germline V gene encodes CDR1 SGDLS and CDR2 YYNGEE. The V and J ends lost 0 bases and 5 bases respectively, with 3 bases between them. The CDR3 length is 12 residues. Written as DNA, the CDR3 is TGTGCCAGCAGCGTAGCCGACAATGAGCAGTTCTTC. As protein: CASSVADNEQFF.

The rearrangement uses TRBV9 and TRBJ2-3; a possible D gene is TRBD1 (5 bases). The germline V gene has CDR1 SGDLS and CDR2 YYNGEE. CDR3 size: 16 residues. Trimming pared 1 base from V and 0 bases from J, leaving 12 bases between. The CDR3 DNA reads as TGTGCCAGCAGCGTAAGTATTGGGGCCAGCACAGATACGCAGTATTTT. It specifies CASSVSIGASTDTQYF.